A single sample is the source of the 22 T cell receptor beta chains below, sequenced in a study of identical twins. Using its own MiXCR run on the 5' RACE reads, TCRdb lists one record per CDR3 protein. The data contain some 560,000 distinct CDR3 sequences, 9.6% of them singletons. The sample was also reused in another study, on yellow fever vaccine responses in identical twins.

Sequencing input: PBMCs. All receptors come from a young woman in good health.

This clonotype was found many times. J is TRBJ2-7 and V is TRBV27; 7 bases map to TRBD1. The CDR3 contains 15 residues. V was pared by 4 bases and J by 3 bases, with 9 bases of the junction left unmatched. Germline CDR1 reads MNHEY; CDR2 reads SMNVEV (reference sequence). The CDR3, as DNA: TGTGCCAGCAGTTCATCGACAGGGCCTAGCTACGAGCAGTACTTC. Encoded protein: CASSSSTGPSYEQYF.

The chain recombines TRBV4-3 with TRBJ2-2; 9 positions agree with TRBD1. The V and J ends lost 0 bases and 6 bases, in that order; junction bases with no gene match: 2. The germline CDR1 and CDR2 sequences are LGHNA and YSLEER. CDR3 length: 15 residues. The CDR3 here is CASSQEGQGPGELFF. In DNA, the CDR3 is TGCGCCAGCAGCCAAGAGGGACAGGGCCCCGGGGAGCTGTTTTTT.

This clonotype was recorded many times. This chain links TRBV4-2 with TRBJ2-5; the match to TRBD1 covers 10 bases. The CDR3 covers 16 residues. Germline values: CDR1 LGHNA, CDR2 YNFKEQ. V gave up 1 base and J gave up 0 bases; unmatched junction bases: 2. CDR3 loop: CASSQGDRGDQETQYF. The CDR3, as DNA: TGTGCCAGCAGCCAAGGGGACAGGGGAGACCAAGAGACCCAGTACTTC.

The table lists this clonotype with many counts. V usage is TRBV12-3 or TRBV12-4 and J usage is TRBJ2-5; a weak D match, TRBD1 (5 bases). This CDR3 is 14 amino acids long. Trimming left V 1 base short and J 5 bases short, with 11 bases between. CDR3 protein: CASSLGGAVETQYF. CDR3 bases: TGTGCCAGCAGTTTAGGTGGGGCGGTGGAGACCCAGTACTTC.

This clonotype was seen a few times. This chain connects TRBV6-1 to TRBJ2-7, with D tentatively TRBD2 (6 bases). V lost 7 bases to trimming and J lost 1 base, with 14 bases between them. This CDR3 region has 14 residues. Germline CDR1 is MNHNS and CDR2 is SASEGT. CDR3: CASNPRRGSYEQYF. The DNA for the CDR3 is TGTGCCAGCAACCCAAGGAGGGGTTCCTACGAGCAGTACTTC.

There are many counts of this clonotype. The rearrangement joins TRBV5-4 to TRBJ2-1; TRBD2 agrees at 11 bases. Germline V CDR1 and CDR2: SGHNT, YYREEE (reference sequence). The junction had 7 bases not matched to a gene; V was cut back by 4 bases and J by 7 bases. The CDR3 is made up of 15 amino acids. The CDR3 DNA reads TGTGCCAGCAGCCTGCAACGACTAGCGGGGAATGAGCAGTTCTTC. Encoded protein: CASSLQRLAGNEQFF.

In its sample, this clonotype was seen a few times. The chain links TRBV29-1 to TRBJ1-2, with 10 bases that match TRBD1. The V and J ends lost 7 bases and 5 bases, in that order; junction bases with no gene match: 7. CDR1 SQVTM and CDR2 ANQGSEA come from the germline V gene. There are 13 residues in the CDR3. CDR3 residues: CSGMTGGGYGYTF. The CDR3 DNA reads TGCAGCGGAATGACAGGGGGCGGGTATGGCTACACCTTC. Supplemented by reference TRBV29-1 and TRBJ1-2, the full variable domain reads SAVISQKPSRDICQRGTSLTIQCQVDSQVTMMFWYRQQPGQSLTLIATANQGSEATYESGFVIDKFPISRPNLTFSTLTVSNMSPEDSSIYLCSGMTGGGYGYTFGSGTRLTVV.

This clonotype has at least ten counts. The chain uses TRBV9 and TRBJ1-3, with D possibly matching TRBD1 (5 bases). The V gene's germline CDR1 is SGDLS and CDR2 YYNGEE. The CDR3 has 15 residues. V gave up 0 bases and J gave up 7 bases, with 14 bases separating them. The CDR3 reads CASSVVEGPGNTIYF. The DNA of the CDR3 is TGTGCCAGCAGCGTAGTTGAGGGGCCGGGGAACACCATATATTTT. The full variable domain, in which reference TRBV9 and TRBJ1-3 provide the parts outside the CDR3, is DSGVTQTPKHLITATGQRVTLRCSPRSGDLSVYWYQQSLDQGLQFLIQYYNGEERAKGNILERFSAQQFPDLHSELNLSSLELGDSALYFCASSVVEGPGNTIYFGEGSWLTVV.

This clonotype showed up just a few times. At one of its ends the junction is not consistent with the germline gene, which may arise from a read error. The genes are TRBV20-1 and TRBJ2-7; D perhaps matches TRBD1 (5 bases). The CDR3 extends over 16 amino acids. Germline V gives CDR1 DFQATT, CDR2 SNEGSKA (reference sequence). CDR3 sequence: CCARDPGALPYYEQYF. CDR3 bases: TGCTGTGCTAGAGATCCTGGGGCTCTGCCATATTACGAGCAGTACTTC.

This clonotype has ten or more counts. The chain links TRBV10-3 to TRBJ2-5, with 7 bases matching TRBD1. This CDR3 is built from 14 residues. The germline gives CDR1 ENHRY, CDR2 SYGVKD. V lost 3 bases, J lost 0 bases, and 1 base stayed unmatched. The DNA for the CDR3 is TGTGCCATCAGTGAAGACAGGGACCAAGAGACCCAGTACTTC. Translation gives CAISEDRDQETQYF.

This sequence joins TRBV6-5 and TRBJ2-7; TRBD2 is a possible D gene (5 bases). Germline assignment: CDR1 MNHEY and CDR2 SVGAGI. CDR3 length: 15 residues. V lost 1 base, J lost 3 bases, and 13 bases lay in between. The CDR3 DNA is TGTGCCAGCAGTTACTTTCAGCGGACCCACTACGAGCAGTACTTC. It specifies CASSYFQRTHYEQYF.

This clonotype was detected only a few times. V gene TRBV7-2 combines with J gene TRBJ2-6; D is possibly TRBD2 (6 bases). The CDR3 runs to 19 residues. Trimming took 0 bases from V and 0 from J, leaving 15 bases between them. The germline V gene has CDR1 SGHTA and CDR2 FQGNSA. In DNA form, the CDR3 reads TGTGCCAGCAGCTTAGCCCCGCGGAGGGTGGTCTCTGGGGCCAACGTCCTGACTTTC. Residues: CASSLAPRRVVSGANVLTF.

This clonotype was detected many times. This chain joins TRBV6-1 and TRBJ2-7; weak D call: TRBD1 (5 bases). Germline V CDR1 and CDR2: MNHNS, SASEGT. The CDR3 has 13 amino acids. V lost 5 bases, J lost 2 bases, and 10 bases lay in between. The CDR3 DNA reads TGTGCCAGCAGTAAACAGGCCCCCTACGAGCAGTACTTC. Its translation is CASSKQAPYEQYF.

This clonotype was recorded a few times. This chain uses TRBV28 with TRBJ2-1; 9 positions agree with TRBD2. Germline V gene sequence: CDR1 MDHEN, CDR2 SYDVKM. The J segment lost 6 bases and the V segment lost 5 bases, leaving 8 bases of the junction unmatched. The CDR3 covers 15 residues. Here the CDR3 DNA reads TGTGCCAGCAGTAGTTGGCTAGCGGGGCCCAATGAGCAGTTCTTC. Its translation is CASSSWLAGPNEQFF.

This chain joins TRBV20-1 and TRBJ2-5, with 11 nucleotides matching TRBD2. The CDR3 runs to 15 residues. The ends lost 2 bases at V and 0 bases at J; junction bases unmatched: 2. CDR1 DFQATT and CDR2 SNEGSKA come from the germline V gene (reference sequence). The chain's CDR3 is CSARPLAGDQETQYF. Here the CDR3 DNA reads TGCAGTGCTAGACCACTAGCGGGGGACCAAGAGACCCAGTACTTC.

This clonotype has more than one count but fewer than ten. V gene TRBV30 combines with J gene TRBJ2-1, with D maybe TRBD2 (6 bases). This CDR3 contains 14 residues. CDR1 is GTSNPN and CDR2 is SVGIG in the germline V gene (reference sequence). V shed 2 bases and J shed 3 bases, with 11 bases lying between them. In nucleotides, the CDR3 is TGTGCCTGGAGTCCCACTAGCCTCTACAATGAGCAGTTCTTC. This translates into CAWSPTSLYNEQFF.

This clonotype has more than one count but fewer than ten. The chain employs TRBV19 and TRBJ2-7; D may be TRBD1 or TRBD2 (5 bases each). The germline V gene has CDR1 LNHDA and CDR2 SQIVND (reference sequence). This CDR3 has 16 residues. V lost 3 bases, J lost 5 bases, and 20 bases lay in between. CDR3 region: CASSIGARAAVDEQYF. The CDR3 region has the DNA TGTGCCAGTAGTATCGGGGCCCGGGCAGCCGTGGACGAGCAGTACTTC.

This clonotype appeared once. The rearrangement uses TRBV5-4 and TRBJ2-4; D is tentatively TRBD1 or TRBD2 (5 bases each). Germline V gene data show CDR1 as SGHNT and CDR2 as YYREEE (reference sequence). The length of the CDR3 is 14 residues. Trimming shortened V by 0 bases and J by 6 bases, and 10 bases separated the two germline ends. Here the CDR3 reads CASSLAQGPNIQYF. DNA for the CDR3: TGTGCCAGCAGCTTGGCCCAGGGACCAAACATTCAGTACTTC.

This clonotype has ten or more counts. V gene TRBV7-8 combines with J gene TRBJ1-6; TRBD1 is a possible D gene (5 bases). V was clipped by 0 bases and J by 8 bases, with 14 bases between them. The CDR3 consists of 16 residues. Germline lookup yields CDR1 SGHVS and CDR2 FQNEAQ. In nucleotides, the CDR3 is TGTGCCAGCAGCTTAGCGGGGGGTCGTCTTGATTCACCCCTCCACTTT. Its translation: CASSLAGGRLDSPLHF.

This clonotype was seen many times. The rearrangement links TRBV5-1 to TRBJ2-7, with 8 bases identical to TRBD1. Germline lookup yields CDR1 SGHRS and CDR2 YFSETQ. This CDR3 region has 16 residues. Trimming removed 0 bases from V and 4 bases from J; junction bases left unmatched: 9. The CDR3, as DNA: TGCGCCAGCAGCTTGGTCGGCGGACAGGGCAGATACGAGCAGTACTTC. Protein product: CASSLVGGQGRYEQYF.

The chain carries TRBV6-5 and TRBJ2-1, with 11 bases matching TRBD2. This CDR3 spans 17 amino acids. The J segment lost 7 bases and the V segment lost 5 bases, leaving 13 bases of the junction unmatched. The V gene's germline CDR1 is MNHEY and CDR2 SVGAGI. The CDR3 nucleotides read TGTGCCAGCAGTCTCGAGAGCACTAGCGGGGGTAGGAATGAGCAGTTCTTC. This encodes CASSLESTSGGRNEQFF.

The chain combines TRBV10-3 with TRBJ2-7, with D possibly called TRBD1 or TRBD2 (5 bases each). CDR1 and CDR2 from the germline V gene are ENHRY and SYGVKD. V lost 3 bases, J lost 2 bases, and 8 bases lay in between. This CDR3 has 13 amino acids. The CDR3 here is CAISDGGPYEQYF. The CDR3 nucleotides are TGTGCCATCAGTGATGGGGGACCCTACGAGCAGTACTTC.